This entry concerns a single T cell receptor (beta chain). Its antigen is unidentified. With a duration under 2 months, the hyperthyroidism was newly diagnosed in patients aged 18 to 65. The data belong to a study of T cells in Graves' hyperthyroidism and ophthalmopathy. Germline V gene lookup returns CDR1 SGHTA and CDR2 FQGTGA. Trimming stripped 2 bases from V and 4 bases from J, with 15 bases between. The CDR3 loop spans 17 amino acids. Authors of the study amplified TCR beta CDR3 regions from RNA transcripts. TCR CDR3 underwent first-round RT-PCR with the HTBI primer set. MiXCR, applied by TCRdb to the multiplex PCR reads, yields one record per CDR3 protein. The sample has 300,000 or so distinct CDR3 sequences; around a sixth are singletons. Findings of the study overall: The model's output predicted ophthalmopathy at a median of roughly seven months prior to onset.

The chain is built from TRBV7-3 and TRBJ2-6; perhaps TRBD2 as D (5 bases). Source material: blood. The receptor was isolated from a woman aged 50 to 65 with Graves' hyperthyroidism. CDR3 nucleotide sequence: TGTGCCAGCAGCTTACTCGGGGAAATGGGAGGGGCCAACGTCCTGACTTTC. Protein: CASSLLGEMGGANVLTF.